A single sample gave rise to the 30 T cell receptor beta chains below, sequenced in a study of CD8 T cells in ankylosing spondylitis (TCRdb year 2017). Library preparation used 5' RACE. These reads were obtained on an Illumina HiSeq 2500. TCRdb trimmed the raw reads at Q25, called clones with MiXCR and kept productive beta chains. Under each unique CDR3 protein, matching rows form one entry showing the most common genes and DNA. The sample has around 120,000 distinct CDR3 sequences on record, approximately 13% of them singletons. The top ten clones comprise 2.5% to 3% of the sample. Specimen: blood, either unsorted or a sorted T cell fraction (not recorded which). The receptors stem from a female donor with ankylosing spondylitis or in good health (not recorded which).

V is TRBV12-3 or TRBV12-4 and J is TRBJ2-5; D might be TRBD2 (5 bases). The V end was cut by 4 bases, the J end by 1 base, with 13 bases between. The CDR3 runs to 15 residues. For the CDR3, the DNA is TGTGCCAGCAGTTCCTCCGGGATCAGCCAAGAGACCCAGTACTTC. Protein product: CASSSSGISQETQYF.

Many counts were recorded for this clonotype. V and J are TRBV20-1 and TRBJ1-5, with TRBD1 identical over 8 bases. This CDR3 contains 12 residues. The J segment lost 9 bases and the V segment lost 5 bases, leaving 6 bases of the junction unmatched. Germline CDR1 DFQATT, CDR2 SNEGSKA (reference sequence). The CDR3 loop is CSAPGTGTPQHF. CDR3 bases: TGCAGTGCTCCCGGGACAGGCACGCCCCAGCATTTT.

The J gene is TRBJ2-3, the V gene TRBV19; D is uncertain. The germline V gene encodes CDR1 LNHDA and CDR2 SQIVND (reference sequence). The CDR3 has 16 amino acids. Trimming removed 4 bases from V and 1 base from J, with 15 bases in between. CDR3 coding DNA: TGTGCCAGTAGTAGCCCGCGGACCTGGGGCACAGATACGCAGTATTTT. It yields the protein CASSSPRTWGTDTQYF.

This clonotype was observed at least ten times. The chain carries TRBV6-1 and TRBJ2-1; 10 bases match TRBD1. This CDR3 has 17 amino acids. CDR1 and CDR2 from the germline V gene are MNHNS and SASEGT. V was pared by 6 bases and J by 7 bases, with 15 bases of the junction left unmatched. The CDR3 DNA is TGTGCCAGCAGGACGATTCGTCCGGGACAGGGGTCGAATGAGCAGTTCTTC. Encoded protein: CASRTIRPGQGSNEQFF.

This clonotype was recorded a few times. This rearrangement joins TRBV19 to TRBJ2-5, with a tentative D call TRBD2 (5 bases). Germline CDR1 is LNHDA and CDR2 is SQIVND (reference sequence). The CDR3 loop spans 12 amino acids. V was clipped by 6 bases and J by 5 bases, with 10 bases between them. The CDR3 protein is CASSRTPETQYF. The DNA of the CDR3 is TGTGCCAGTAGCCGGACTCCCGAGACCCAGTACTTC. Full variable domain (outside the CDR3, taken from reference TRBV19 and TRBJ2-5): DGGITQSPKYLFRKEGQNVTLSCEQNLNHDAMYWYRQDPGQGLRLIYYSQIVNDFQKGDIAEGYSVSREKKESFPLTVTSAQKNPTAFYLCASSRTPETQYFGPGTRLLVL.

This clonotype came up many times. Here the CDR3 DNA reads TGCAGTACCATAGCGGGAGGGCCTAATGAGCAGTTCTTC. Translating it yields CSTIAGGPNEQFF. The rearrangement links TRBV20-1 to TRBJ2-1; TRBD2 matches 11 bases. With V trimmed by 8 bases and J by 7 bases, 7 bases remained unmatched. The CDR3 length is 13 residues. Germline CDR1 DFQATT, CDR2 SNEGSKA (reference sequence).

V gene TRBV18 combines with J gene TRBJ2-7; 8 nucleotides line up with TRBD1. This CDR3 has 15 residues. The germline V gene has CDR1 KGHSH and CDR2 LQKENI. The trim removed 4 bases at V and 0 bases at J, leaving 5 bases unmatched. CDR3 amino acids: CASSREDRVSYEQYF. The CDR3 DNA sequence: TGTGCCAGCTCACGGGAGGACAGGGTCTCCTACGAGCAGTACTTC.

This clonotype was detected a few times. The rearrangement joins TRBV6-6 to TRBJ2-1; D may be TRBD1 (5 bases). Trimming pared 3 bases from V and 2 bases from J, leaving 14 bases between. The CDR3 is made up of 16 amino acids. Germline CDR1 MNHNY, CDR2 SVGAGI (reference sequence). CDR3 amino acids: CASSYLGQPAYNEQFF. CDR3 coding DNA: TGTGCCAGCAGTTATCTGGGGCAGCCAGCCTACAATGAGCAGTTCTTC.

Points on this clonotype: A much more abundant neighbour one base away suggests this may be a read error. The rearrangement joins TRBV6-1 to TRBJ1-6, with 7 bases identical to TRBD1. V lost 7 bases, J lost 8 bases, and 11 bases stayed unmatched. The CDR3 loop spans 15 amino acids. Germline V gives CDR1 MNHNS, CDR2 SASEGT. DNA for the CDR3: TGTGCCAGCACCTCTGGAGCACAGGGGCATTCACCCCTCCACTTT. Protein sequence: CASTSGAQGHSPLHF.

The J gene is TRBJ1-4, the V gene TRBV15; perhaps TRBD1 as D (6 bases). Trimming took 0 bases from V and 6 from J, leaving 11 bases between them. This CDR3 has 15 residues. The germline CDR1 and CDR2 sequences are LNHNV and YYDKDF (reference sequence). The CDR3 is CATSRDGRTDEKLFF. DNA for the CDR3: TGTGCCACCAGCAGAGATGGTCGGACAGATGAAAAACTGTTTTTT.

The CDR3 loop is CASSASGRYYEQYF. CDR3 in DNA: TGTGCCAGCAGCGCTAGCGGGAGATACTACGAGCAGTACTTC. V usage is TRBV12-3 or TRBV12-4 and J usage is TRBJ2-7, with 10 nucleotides matching TRBD2. The CDR3 runs 14 residues. Trimming removed 6 bases from V and 3 bases from J; junction bases left unmatched: 5.

The chain has TRBV15 and TRBJ2-1, with D possibly being TRBD2 (6 bases). The CDR3 totals 16 residues. Trimming left V 5 bases short and J 0 bases short, with 14 bases between. Per the germline V gene, CDR1 is LNHNV and CDR2 is YYDKDF (reference sequence). The CDR3 nucleotides are TGTGCCACCAGCGGTTTGGAGGGCAGCTCCTACAATGAGCAGTTCTTC. It encodes CATSGLEGSSYNEQFF.

The chain has TRBV10-2 and TRBJ2-1, with D possibly being TRBD1 or TRBD2 (5 bases each). This CDR3 is 15 amino acids long. Trimming stripped 2 bases from V and 1 base from J, with 9 bases between. Germline assignment: CDR1 WSHSY and CDR2 SAAADI. In DNA, the CDR3 is TGCGCCAGCAGTGAGGCAGGGACGTCCTACAATGAGCAGTTCTTC. This sequence encodes CASSEAGTSYNEQFF.

This clonotype was seen a few times. V usage is TRBV9 and J usage is TRBJ2-5, with D perhaps TRBD1 (6 bases). V was trimmed by 3 bases and J by 2 bases, leaving 14 bases between them. CDR1 is SGDLS, CDR2 YYNGEE, per germline. This CDR3 spans 15 amino acids. The CDR3 is CASSDTGFWQETQYF. CDR3 DNA: TGTGCCAGCAGCGACACAGGGTTCTGGCAAGAGACCCAGTACTTC.

The V call is TRBV13, the J call TRBJ1-1; D gene unclear. V was cut by 2 bases and J by 2 bases, with 15 bases left in between. The CDR3 runs to 16 residues. Germline values: CDR1 PRHDT, CDR2 FYEKMQ (reference sequence). DNA for the CDR3: TGTGCCAGCAGCTTACGGCCCGGCGGCTATAACACTGAAGCTTTCTTT. This codes for CASSLRPGGYNTEAFF.

On this clonotype itself: A single base separates this from a much larger clone, so it may be a read error. The rearrangement uses TRBV20-1 and TRBJ1-1; no reliable D call. Germline CDR1 DFQATT, CDR2 SNEGSKA (reference sequence). CDR3 length: 13 amino acids. The CDR3 DNA follows: TGCAGTACTAGGTATAGAATTGCGACTGAAGCTTTCTTT. It yields the protein CSTRYRIATEAFF.

This clonotype was seen repeatedly, ten times or more. This chain joins TRBV5-1 and TRBJ2-3, with D hard to call. Looked up from germline, CDR1 is SGHRS and CDR2 is YFSETQ. CDR3 length equals 14 residues. Trimming cost V 4 bases and J 5 bases, with 14 bases left between them. Here the CDR3 reads CASSPGHSVDTQYF. As DNA, the CDR3 is TGCGCCAGCAGCCCCGGGCACTCCGTAGATACGCAGTATTTT.

V usage is TRBV12-3 or TRBV12-4 and J usage is TRBJ2-2, with TRBD1 matching over 8 bases. V dropped 6 bases and J dropped 4; count of bases not matched to a gene: 7. CDR3 length: 15 amino acids. The CDR3 region is CASSQDRVSTGELFF. The CDR3 DNA sequence: TGTGCCAGCAGCCAGGACAGGGTTAGCACCGGGGAGCTGTTTTTT.

In this sample, this clonotype turned up many times. V gene TRBV18 combines with J gene TRBJ1-1; no reliable D call. Germline V lookup: CDR1 KGHSH, CDR2 LQKENI. Deletions cut 2 bases from V and 5 bases from J, with 9 bases between. This CDR3 comprises 13 residues. The CDR3 region is CASSPDTGTEAFF. The DNA for the CDR3 is TGTGCCAGCTCACCAGATACGGGGACTGAAGCTTTCTTT.

V is TRBV5-1 and J is TRBJ2-3, with D possibly matching TRBD2 (6 bases). The CDR3 is 14 residues long. From germline, CDR1 is SGHRS and CDR2 YFSETQ. Trimming removed 2 bases at V and 2 bases at J, with 9 bases between. CDR3 residues: CASSLGRPTDTQYF. The CDR3 DNA is TGCGCCAGCAGCTTAGGGAGGCCCACAGATACGCAGTATTTT.

This clonotype appeared many times. V is TRBV20-1 and J is TRBJ2-1, with a tentative D call TRBD2 (5 bases). The CDR3 loop spans 15 amino acids. V was trimmed by 1 base and J by 9 bases, leaving 19 bases between them. The V gene's germline CDR1 is DFQATT and CDR2 SNEGSKA (reference sequence). DNA of the CDR3: TGCAGTGCTAGAGTCCATGCCGGGGAGATTGGTGAGCAGTTCTTC. As protein: CSARVHAGEIGEQFF.

In its sample, this clonotype was seen many times. V usage is TRBV6-1 and J usage is TRBJ2-1, with 10 nucleotides matching TRBD2. V was clipped by 8 bases and J by 4 bases; unmatched bases: 14. This CDR3 is 17 amino acids long. Germline CDR1 is MNHNS and CDR2 is SASEGT. CDR3 loop: CASFFPSGSGGYNEQFF. The DNA for the CDR3 is TGTGCCAGCTTTTTCCCTAGCGGGAGTGGCGGGTACAATGAGCAGTTCTTC.

This clonotype was counted a few times. This chain joins TRBV7-2 and TRBJ2-5; D could derive from TRBD1 or TRBD2 (5 bases each). V was clipped by 3 bases and J by 0 bases, with 11 bases between them. This CDR3 is built from 15 residues. CDR1 is SGHTA, CDR2 FQGNSA, per germline. The DNA for the CDR3 is TGTGCCAGCAGCTTCCTGGGACCCTACCAAGAGACCCAGTACTTC. Residues: CASSFLGPYQETQYF.

This clonotype was found many times. The chain links TRBV6-5 to TRBJ2-1; the match to TRBD2 covers 11 bases. V trimming: 0 bases; J trimming: 4 bases; junction bases outside the gene matches: 2. The CDR3 runs to 16 residues. Germline V gives CDR1 MNHEY, CDR2 SVGAGI. CDR3 sequence reads: CASSYSSSGGYNEQFF. The CDR3 bases are TGTGCCAGCAGTTACTCATCTAGCGGGGGGTACAATGAGCAGTTCTTC.

Ten or more counts support this clonotype. This rearrangement joins TRBV20-1 to TRBJ1-6; 7 positions match TRBD1. Germline V gene data show CDR1 as DFQATT and CDR2 as SNEGSKA (reference sequence). V was pared by 4 bases and J by 9 bases, with 3 bases of the junction left unmatched. This CDR3 has 12 residues. CDR3 sequence reads: CSAIAGGSPLHF. The CDR3 coding sequence is TGCAGTGCTATTGCAGGGGGTTCACCCCTCCACTTT.

This chain connects TRBV7-3 to TRBJ2-3, with D perhaps matching TRBD1 or TRBD2 (5 bases each). Germline V lookup: CDR1 SGHTA, CDR2 FQGTGA. The CDR3 is 16 amino acids. V lost 2 bases, J lost 3 bases, and 15 bases lay in between. CDR3: CASSLLPGTGTDTQYF. The CDR3 DNA follows: TGTGCCAGCAGCTTATTGCCGGGGACGGGAACAGATACGCAGTATTTT.

This chain links TRBV18 with TRBJ1-1; TRBD1 matches 8 bases. The CDR3 runs to 13 residues. The V gene end was trimmed by 3 bases and the J gene end by 9 bases; junction bases not matched to a gene: 6. Per germline, CDR1 KGHSH and CDR2 LQKENI. In DNA, the CDR3 is TGTGCCAGCTCACCCAGTTCAGGGGGCAAAGCTTTCTTT. Amino acid sequence: CASSPSSGGKAFF.

CDR3 nucleotide sequence: TGTGCCAGTAGTATTCGGGATGGACAGACTAAAGAAGCTTTCTTT. Protein: CASSIRDGQTKEAFF. The rearrangement links TRBV19 to TRBJ1-1; possible D gene TRBD1, 6 bases. Trimming pared 3 bases from V and 8 bases from J, leaving 19 bases between. The CDR3 extends over 15 amino acids. Germline V lookup: CDR1 LNHDA, CDR2 SQIVND (reference sequence).

This clonotype was seen a few times. The chain carries TRBV4-1 and TRBJ2-1, with 14 bases fitting TRBD2. Germline values: CDR1 MGHRA, CDR2 YSYEKL. There are 15 residues in the CDR3. After removal of 4 bases from V and 9 bases from J, the junction contained 5 bases not matched to a gene. The CDR3 sequence: CASSLGTSGRGEQFF. CDR3 DNA sequence: TGCGCCAGCAGCCTCGGGACTAGCGGGAGAGGTGAGCAGTTCTTC.

This clonotype was seen ten or more times. V usage is TRBV5-1 and J usage is TRBJ2-7, with D possibly matching TRBD1 (5 bases). This CDR3 region has 14 residues. The germline CDR1 and CDR2 sequences are SGHRS and YFSETQ. Trimming left V 6 bases short and J 0 bases short, with 13 bases between. The CDR3 sequence is CASKDTSSSYEQYF. DNA for the CDR3: TGCGCCAGCAAGGACACCTCGAGCTCCTACGAGCAGTACTTC.